This is a list of T cell receptor beta chains from one sample in a study of T cell responses to AZD1222 COVID-19 vaccine. The method was immunoSEQ multiplex PCR; TCRdb's version includes in-frame clones alone and lacks a portion of them. Of 90,000 to 110,000 clones detected, 82% appear once; the ten largest clones hold about 5%. The sequencing here drew on peripheral blood, taken on day 0 of AZD1222 vaccination. These receptors all stem from an adult in good health. CDR3s include the opening cysteine and the closing phenylalanine or tryptophan. D genes are given only for firm matches. Rows may omit the clone size; those that give it use once, few, many or a size class.

v_call	d_call	j_call	clone_size	cdr3_aa	cdr3_nt
TRBV23-1	NA	TRBJ2-1	NA	CASSQTGEAGNEQFF	TGCGCCAGCAGTCAAACAGGGGAGGCTGGCAATGAGCAGTTCTTC
TRBV6-5	TRBD1	TRBJ1-2	NA	CAGPQGAGGYTF	TGTGCCGGTCCCCAGGGGGCGGGGGGCTACACCTTC
TRBV19	TRBD1	TRBJ1-2	NA	CASSIIGGAGYTF	TGTGCCAGTAGTATTATAGGGGGCGCTGGCTACACCTTC
TRBV10-3	NA	TRBJ1-3	NA	CAISLHPSGSGNTIYF	TGTGCCATCAGCTTACACCCCTCGGGGTCTGGAAACACCATATATTTT
TRBV5-4	NA	TRBJ2-7	NA	CASSLAGGEGDEQYF	TGTGCCAGCAGCTTGGCCGGTGGAGAAGGTGACGAGCAGTACTTC
TRBV6-4	NA	TRBJ2-7	NA	CASTGVLSYEQYF	TGTGCCAGCACCGGGGTTCTATCCTACGAGCAGTACTTC
TRBV9	NA	TRBJ1-2	NA	CASSPDNPKGGYTF	TGTGCCAGCAGCCCTGACAACCCTAAGGGGGGCTACACCTTC
TRBV18	TRBD1	TRBJ1-1	NA	CASSPQTGGPTEAFF	TGTGCCAGCTCACCACAAACAGGGGGCCCCACTGAAGCTTTCTTT
TRBV2	NA	TRBJ1-1	few	CASSHGGSPRRAFF	TGTGCCAGCAGTCACGGAGGGTCCCCCCGAAGGGCTTTCTTT
TRBV5-1	TRBD1	TRBJ1-6	NA	CASSPGTEFYSYNSPLHF	TGCGCCAGCAGCCCAGGGACAGAATTTTACTCCTATAATTCACCCCTCCACTTT
TRBV4-1	NA	TRBJ1-2	NA	CASSVGGRGRRGYTF	TGCGCCAGCAGCGTAGGGGGAAGGGGACGCCGGGGCTACACCTTC
TRBV4-1	NA	TRBJ2-1	NA	CASSQVSLADEQFF	TGCGCCAGCAGCCAAGTGTCACTAGCAGATGAGCAGTTCTTC
TRBV5-1	NA	TRBJ1-6	once	CASRAPAGEVGSPLHF	TGCGCCAGCAGAGCCCCGGCGGGGGAAGTCGGCTCACCCCTCCACTTT
TRBV3-1/TRBV3-2	NA	TRBJ1-2	NA	CASSQEGEGRYGYTF	TGTGCCAGCAGCCAAGAAGGCGAAGGGCGCTATGGCTACACCTTC
TRBV5-5	NA	TRBJ2-7	once	CASSLTGPYEQYF	TGTGCCAGCAGCTTGACAGGGCCCTACGAGCAGTACTTC
TRBV27	TRBD1	TRBJ2-7	NA	CASSFWTGFPYEQYF	TGTGCCAGCAGTTTCTGGACAGGGTTCCCCTACGAGCAGTACTTC